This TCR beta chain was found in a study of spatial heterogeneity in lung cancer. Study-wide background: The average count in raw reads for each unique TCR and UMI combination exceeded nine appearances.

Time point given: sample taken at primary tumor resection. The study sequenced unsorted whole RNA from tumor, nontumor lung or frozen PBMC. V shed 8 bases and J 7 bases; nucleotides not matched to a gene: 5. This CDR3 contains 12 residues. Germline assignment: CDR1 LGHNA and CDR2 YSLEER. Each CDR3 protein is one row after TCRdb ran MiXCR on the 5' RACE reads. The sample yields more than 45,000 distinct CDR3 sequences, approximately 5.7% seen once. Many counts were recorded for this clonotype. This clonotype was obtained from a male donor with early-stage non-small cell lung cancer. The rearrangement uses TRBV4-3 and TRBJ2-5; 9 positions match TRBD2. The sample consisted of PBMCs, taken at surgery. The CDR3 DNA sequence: TGCGCCAGCCGAGCGGGAGGAGGGACCCAGTACTTC. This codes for CASRAGGGTQYF.